The rows below give T cell receptor beta chains drawn from one sample of a study of OX40 agonist ivuxolimab in advanced cancers. Clones were read by immunoSEQ multiplex PCR, and TCRdb kept only the in-frame ones, dropping some. The sample lists roughly 80,000 clones, around nine tenths occurring once. Sequenced here: CD4+ or CD8+ T cells sorted from blood, sampled in a trial of the OX40 agonist ivuxolimab. Source of these receptors: an adult with an advanced solid tumor such as melanoma, head and neck, liver or kidney cancer. Each CDR3 is given with its conserved first and last residue. D genes are given only for firm matches. Rows give clone size only sometimes, using once, few, many, or a class for an expanded clone.

j_call d_call clone_size cdr3_length v_call cdr3_aa cdr3_nt
TRBJ1-2 . few 14 TRBV6-5 CASRTNRDTRGYTF TGTGCCAGCAGAACTAACCGGGACACTAGGGGCTACACCTTC
TRBJ2-3 . . 15 TRBV5-1 CASSLYGAYTDTQYF TGCGCCAGCAGCCTATACGGGGCTTACACAGATACGCAGTATTTT
TRBJ1-1 . . 13 TRBV11-2 CATRSPKNTEAFF TGTGCCACTAGGTCCCCGAAAAACACTGAAGCTTTCTTT
TRBJ1-2 TRBD1 . 16 TRBV5-4 CASNPDPGQGYYGYTF TGTGCCAGCAACCCCGACCCGGGACAGGGCTACTATGGCTACACCTTC
TRBJ2-2 . . 12 TRBV7-2 CASSFVLGELFF TGTGCCAGCAGCTTCGTCCTGGGGGAGCTGTTTTTT
TRBJ1-5 TRBD1 . 15 TRBV5-1 CASSTTGGAGQPQHF TGCGCCAGCAGCACCACAGGGGGCGCGGGTCAGCCCCAGCATTTT
TRBJ2-5 . . 13 TRBV10-1 CASSLRGPPRGDF TGCGCCAGCAGCCTCCGGGGCCCACCAAGGGGGGACTTC
TRBJ2-3 TRBD2 once 15 TRBV4-1 CASRAGRGGTDTQYF TGCGCCAGCAGGGCAGGTCGGGGGGGGACAGATACGCAGTATTTT
TRBJ2-6 . . 17 TRBV2 CASSEGRRALGANVLTF TGTGCCAGCAGTGAAGGGCGGAGGGCTCTGGGGGCCAACGTCCTGACTTTC
TRBJ2-2 . . 19 TRBV4-1 CASSQDKRSLAPSTGELFF TGCGCCAGCAGCCAAGATAAGCGCAGCCTGGCCCCGAGTACCGGGGAGCTGTTTTTT
TRBJ1-1 . . 16 TRBV4-1 CASSLEGAGGDTEAFF TGCGCCAGCAGCCTAGAGGGCGCCGGGGGCGACACTGAAGCTTTCTTT
TRBJ1-1 TRBD1 . 14 TRBV7-8 CASNDRAYNTEAFF TGTGCCAGTAACGACAGGGCTTACAACACTGAAGCTTTCTTT
TRBJ2-3 . . 17 TRBV13 CASSPQGLGPSTDTQYF TGTGCCAGCAGCCCGCAGGGTCTTGGCCCTAGCACAGATACGCAGTATTTT
TRBJ1-1 . . 15 TRBV28 CASSLGGAQNTEAFF TGTGCCAGCAGTTTGGGAGGGGCTCAGAACACTGAAGCTTTCTTT
TRBJ2-5 TRBD2 . 15 TRBV5-1 CASSPGTSGEETQYF TGCGCCAGCAGCCCCGGCACTAGCGGGGAAGAGACCCAGTACTTC
TRBJ2-7 TRBD1 once 15 TRBV6-5 CASSYPGQGVNEQYF TGTGCCAGCAGTTACCCCGGGCAGGGGGTGAACGAGCAGTACTTC
TRBJ2-7 . . 11 TRBV28 CASSLTYEQYF TGTGCCAGCAGTTTAACCTACGAGCAGTACTTC